This T cell receptor beta chain was sequenced for a study of graft-versus-host responses after intestinal transplantation. The overall study: Uniformly, recipients were administered anti-thymocyte globulin induction with subsequent tacrolimus and steroids for approximately 3 years.

Comments on this clone: The antigen is not known.

Method: immunoSEQ multiplex PCR; TCRdb's copy keeps in-frame clones and lacks some. Altogether about 130,000 clones are present, about 92% being singletons, with the ten largest covering over 0.15%. CDR3 size: 11 residues. The V gene lost 4 bases and the J gene lost 4 bases, with 4 bases spanning the gap. Germline assignment: CDR1 SQVTM and CDR2 ANQGSEA. The clonotype was recovered from a human donor who received an intestinal transplant. The input for sequencing was unstimulated CD4+ T cells sorted from spleen or lymph node cells, taken before intestinal transplant. The chain carries TRBV29-1 and TRBJ1-4; D unclear. Here the CDR3 reads CSVVVNEKLFF. As DNA, the CDR3 is TGCAGCGTTGTCGTTAATGAAAAACTGTTTTTT. The entire variable domain, with the rest obtained from reference TRBV29-1 and TRBJ1-4, is as follows: SAVISQKPSRDICQRGTSLTIQCQVDSQVTMMFWYRQQPGQSLTLIATANQGSEATYESGFVIDKFPISRPNLTFSTLTVSNMSPEDSSIYLCSVVVNEKLFFGSGTQLSVL.